This T cell receptor beta chain emerged from a study of blood T cell repertoires in COVID-19. The germline V gene encodes CDR1 SGHNT and CDR2 YYREEE (reference sequence). Trimming took off 4 bases at V and 4 bases at J, with 17 bases between the two ends. CDR3 size: 15 residues. Using immunoSEQ multiplex PCR, the repertoire was profiled, and TCRdb retains in-frame clones only, with some absent. Here the sample spans roughly 700,000 clones, 70% to 90% being singletons. The sample was peripheral blood. V usage is TRBV5-4 and J usage is TRBJ1-2; D perhaps matches TRBD1 (6 bases). The source is a woman aged 18-29 years with acute or convalescent COVID-19. CDR3 sequence: CASSRGTGIPYGYTF. CDR3 bases: TGTGCCAGCAGCCGCGGCACAGGGATCCCCTATGGCTACACCTTC.